This T cell receptor (beta chain) emerged from a study of cytomegalovirus exposure and HLA in healthy donors. The germline V and J ends were trimmed by 1 base and 0 bases, with 15 bases remaining between them. CDR3 length equals 17 residues. Per the germline V gene, CDR1 is SGHRS and CDR2 is YFSETQ. This clone was recorded only once. With 60 Vbeta and 13 Jbeta primers, the PCR was carried out. Repertoires were generated with immunoSEQ multiplex PCR, while TCRdb's copy carries only in-frame clones and drops some. The top ten clones hold around 5.6% of a sample with about 150,000 clones, 80% of them seen once.

The receptor was isolated from a woman aged 40-49 years in good health and CMV-seropositive. The gene calls are TRBV5-1 and TRBJ2-3; D is perhaps TRBD2 (6 bases). Sequencing was done on a sample of PBMCs. Here the CDR3 DNA reads TGCGCCAGCAGCTTGATAGGTAGCGGCCTTAGCACAGATACGCAGTATTTT. It encodes CASSLIGSGLSTDTQYF.